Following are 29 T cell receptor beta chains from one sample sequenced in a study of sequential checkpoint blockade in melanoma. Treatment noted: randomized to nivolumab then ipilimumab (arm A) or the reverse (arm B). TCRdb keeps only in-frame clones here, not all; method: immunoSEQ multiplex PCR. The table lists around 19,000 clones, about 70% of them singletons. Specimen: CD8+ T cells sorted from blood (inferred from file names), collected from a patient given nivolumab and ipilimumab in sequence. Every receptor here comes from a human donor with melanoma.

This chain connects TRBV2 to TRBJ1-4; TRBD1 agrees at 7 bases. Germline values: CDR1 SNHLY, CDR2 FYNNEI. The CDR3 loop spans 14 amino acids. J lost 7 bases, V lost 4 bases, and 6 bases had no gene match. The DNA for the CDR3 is TGTGCCAGCAGTGTTTACAGGGGAAGTGAAAAACTGTTTTTT. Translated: CASSVYRGSEKLFF.

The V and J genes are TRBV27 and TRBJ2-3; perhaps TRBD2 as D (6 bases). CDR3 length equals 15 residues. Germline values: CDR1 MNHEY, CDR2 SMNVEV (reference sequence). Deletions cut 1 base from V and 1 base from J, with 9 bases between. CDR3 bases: TGTGCCAGCAGTTTATACTCGGGGGGCACAGATACGCAGTATTTT. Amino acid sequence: CASSLYSGGTDTQYF.

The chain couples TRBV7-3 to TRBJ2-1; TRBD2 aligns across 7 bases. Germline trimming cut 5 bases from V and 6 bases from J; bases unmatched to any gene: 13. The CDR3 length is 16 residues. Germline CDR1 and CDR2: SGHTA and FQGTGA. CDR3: CASSPRSGVGVNEQFF. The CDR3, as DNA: TGTGCCAGCAGCCCCCGGAGCGGGGTTGGGGTCAATGAGCAGTTCTTC.

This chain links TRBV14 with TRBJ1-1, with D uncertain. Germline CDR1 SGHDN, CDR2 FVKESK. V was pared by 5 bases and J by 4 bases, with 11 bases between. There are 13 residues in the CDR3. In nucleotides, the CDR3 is TGTGCCAGCAGCACTCTTATCGGCACTGAAGCTTTCTTT. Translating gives CASSTLIGTEAFF.

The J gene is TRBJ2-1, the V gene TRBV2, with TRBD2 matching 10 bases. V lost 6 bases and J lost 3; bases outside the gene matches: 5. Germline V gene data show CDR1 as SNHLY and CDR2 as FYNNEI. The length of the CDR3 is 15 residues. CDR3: CASRGLADFYNEQFF. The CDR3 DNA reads TGTGCCAGCAGAGGACTAGCGGATTTCTACAATGAGCAGTTCTTC.

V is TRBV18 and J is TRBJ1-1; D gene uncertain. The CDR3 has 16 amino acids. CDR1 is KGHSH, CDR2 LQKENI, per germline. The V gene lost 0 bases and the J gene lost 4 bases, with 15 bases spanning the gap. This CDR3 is CASSPPKNLWATEAFF. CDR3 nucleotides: TGTGCCAGCTCACCACCCAAAAACTTGTGGGCCACTGAAGCTTTCTTT.

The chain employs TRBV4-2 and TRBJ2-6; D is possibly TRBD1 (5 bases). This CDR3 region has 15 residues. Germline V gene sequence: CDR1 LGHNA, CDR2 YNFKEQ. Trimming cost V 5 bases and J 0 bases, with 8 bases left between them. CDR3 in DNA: TGTGCCAGCAGCGCAGGGATCTCTGGGGCCAACGTCCTGACTTTC. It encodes CASSAGISGANVLTF.

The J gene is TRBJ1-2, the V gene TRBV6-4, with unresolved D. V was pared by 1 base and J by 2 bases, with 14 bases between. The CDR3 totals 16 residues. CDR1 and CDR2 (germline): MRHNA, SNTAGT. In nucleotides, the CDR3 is TGTGCCAGCAGTGACTATGTCGGGGTCCCCAACTATGGCTACACCTTC. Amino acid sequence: CASSDYVGVPNYGYTF.

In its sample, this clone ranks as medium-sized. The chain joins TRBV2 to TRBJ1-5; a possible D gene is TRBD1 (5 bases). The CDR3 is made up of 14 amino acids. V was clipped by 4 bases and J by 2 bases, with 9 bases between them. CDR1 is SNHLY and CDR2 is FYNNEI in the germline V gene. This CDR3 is CASSGTNRNQPQHF. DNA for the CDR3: TGTGCCAGCAGTGGGACAAACCGCAATCAGCCCCAGCATTTT.

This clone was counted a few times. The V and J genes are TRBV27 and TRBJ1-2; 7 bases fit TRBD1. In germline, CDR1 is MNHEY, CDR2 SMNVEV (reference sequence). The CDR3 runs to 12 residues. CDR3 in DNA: TGTGCATCTGGGACAGTGATTTTCGGCTACACCTTC. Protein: CASGTVIFGYTF.

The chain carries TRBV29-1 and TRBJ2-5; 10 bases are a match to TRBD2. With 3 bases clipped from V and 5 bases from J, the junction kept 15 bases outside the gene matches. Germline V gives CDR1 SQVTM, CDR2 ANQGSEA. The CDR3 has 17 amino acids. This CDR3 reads CSVDRASGGPLEETQYF. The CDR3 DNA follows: TGCAGCGTTGATAGGGCTAGCGGGGGCCCCTTGGAGGAGACCCAGTACTTC. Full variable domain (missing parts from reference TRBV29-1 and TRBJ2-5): SAVISQKPSRDICQRGTSLTIQCQVDSQVTMMFWYRQQPGQSLTLIATANQGSEATYESGFVIDKFPISRPNLTFSTLTVSNMSPEDSSIYLCSVDRASGGPLEETQYFGPGTRLLVL.

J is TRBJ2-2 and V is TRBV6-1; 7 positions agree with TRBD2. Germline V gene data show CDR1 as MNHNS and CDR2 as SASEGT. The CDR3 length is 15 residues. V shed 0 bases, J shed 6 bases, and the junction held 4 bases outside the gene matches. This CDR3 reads CASSEAAGEAGELFF. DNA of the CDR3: TGTGCCAGCAGTGAAGCGGCGGGAGAGGCCGGGGAGCTGTTTTTT.

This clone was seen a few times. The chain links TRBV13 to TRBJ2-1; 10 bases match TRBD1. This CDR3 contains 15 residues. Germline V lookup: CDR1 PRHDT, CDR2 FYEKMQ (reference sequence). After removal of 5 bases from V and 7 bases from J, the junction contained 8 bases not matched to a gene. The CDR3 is CASSPADRGQNEQFF. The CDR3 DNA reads TGTGCCAGCAGCCCCGCCGACAGGGGGCAAAATGAGCAGTTCTTC.

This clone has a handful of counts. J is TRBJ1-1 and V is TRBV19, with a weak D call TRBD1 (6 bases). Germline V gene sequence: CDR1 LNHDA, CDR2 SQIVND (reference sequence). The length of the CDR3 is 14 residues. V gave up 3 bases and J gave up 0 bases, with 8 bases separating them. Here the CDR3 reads CASSMGQVNTEAFF. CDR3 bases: TGTGCCAGTAGTATGGGACAAGTGAACACTGAAGCTTTCTTT.

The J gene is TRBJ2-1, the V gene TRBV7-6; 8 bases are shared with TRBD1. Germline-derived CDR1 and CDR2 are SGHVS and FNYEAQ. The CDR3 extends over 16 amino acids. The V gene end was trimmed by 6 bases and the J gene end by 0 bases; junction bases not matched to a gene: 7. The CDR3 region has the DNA TGTGCCAGCAGGCGGAGACAGGGGAGCTCCTACAATGAGCAGTTCTTC. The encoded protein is CASRRRQGSSYNEQFF.

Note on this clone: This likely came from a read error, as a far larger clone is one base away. The chain's CDR3 is CASSPRENCEQYV. The CDR3 region has the DNA TGTGCCAGCAGCCCCCGGGAGAACTGCGAGCAGTACGTC. The chain uses TRBV7-9 and TRBJ2-7; D is possibly TRBD2 (6 bases). The V gene's germline CDR1 is SEHNR and CDR2 FQNEAQ (reference sequence). The CDR3 is made up of 13 amino acids. Trimming removed 5 bases at V and 6 bases at J, with 14 bases between.

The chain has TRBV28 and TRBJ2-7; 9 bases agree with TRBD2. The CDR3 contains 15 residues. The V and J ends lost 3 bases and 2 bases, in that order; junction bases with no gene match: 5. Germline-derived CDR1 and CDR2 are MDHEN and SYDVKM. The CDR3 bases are TGTGCCAGCAGTTTCAGCGGGGGGCCCCCCTACGAGCAGTACGTC. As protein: CASSFSGGPPYEQYV.

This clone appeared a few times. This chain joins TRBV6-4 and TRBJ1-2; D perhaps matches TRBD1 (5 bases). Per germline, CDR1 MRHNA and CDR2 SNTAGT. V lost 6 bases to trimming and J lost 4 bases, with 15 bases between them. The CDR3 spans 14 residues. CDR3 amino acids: CASSSGEGGYGYTF. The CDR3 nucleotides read TGTGCCAGCAGCTCGGGGGAGGGCGGCTATGGCTACACCTTC.

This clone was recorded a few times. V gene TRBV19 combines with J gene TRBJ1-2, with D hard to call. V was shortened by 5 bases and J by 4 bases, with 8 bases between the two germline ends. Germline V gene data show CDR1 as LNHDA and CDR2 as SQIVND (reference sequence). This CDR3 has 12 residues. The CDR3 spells CASSYRLYGYTF. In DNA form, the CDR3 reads TGTGCCAGTAGTTACCGACTCTATGGCTACACCTTC.

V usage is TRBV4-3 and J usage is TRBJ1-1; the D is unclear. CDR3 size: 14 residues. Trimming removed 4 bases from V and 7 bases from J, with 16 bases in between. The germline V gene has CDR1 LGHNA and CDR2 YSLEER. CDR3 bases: TGCGCCAGCAGCCCAGGAGGTCCGCGGGTTGAAGCTTTCTTT. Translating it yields CASSPGGPRVEAFF.

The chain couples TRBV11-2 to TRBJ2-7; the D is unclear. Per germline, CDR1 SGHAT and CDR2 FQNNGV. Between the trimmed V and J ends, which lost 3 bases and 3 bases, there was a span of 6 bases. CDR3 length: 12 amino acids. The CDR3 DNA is TGTGCCAGCAGCTTTAGATTCTACGAGCAGTACTTC. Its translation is CASSFRFYEQYF.

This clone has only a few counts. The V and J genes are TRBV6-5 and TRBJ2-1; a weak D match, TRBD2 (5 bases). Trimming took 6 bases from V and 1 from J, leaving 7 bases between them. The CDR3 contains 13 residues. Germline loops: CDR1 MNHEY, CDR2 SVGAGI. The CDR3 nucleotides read TGTGCCAGCAGCCGGGGATCCTACAATGAGCAGTTCTTC. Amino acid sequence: CASSRGSYNEQFF.

CDR3 protein: CASRRQGALDTQYF. CDR3 nucleotides: TGTGCCAGCAGGAGACAGGGGGCGTTGGATACGCAGTATTTT. The chain joins TRBV5-4 to TRBJ2-3; TRBD1 matches at 10 bases. The V segment lost 5 bases and the J segment 6 bases; nucleotides outside the gene matches: 6. Germline assignment: CDR1 SGHNT and CDR2 YYREEE (reference sequence). The CDR3 sequence is 14 residues long.

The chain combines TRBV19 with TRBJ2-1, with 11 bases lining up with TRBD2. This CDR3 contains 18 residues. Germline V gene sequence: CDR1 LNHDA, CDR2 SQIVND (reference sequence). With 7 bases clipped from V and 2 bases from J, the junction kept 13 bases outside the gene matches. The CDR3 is CASTGTGTSGGTYNEQFF. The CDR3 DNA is TGTGCCAGTACTGGTACCGGGACTAGCGGAGGGACCTACAATGAGCAGTTCTTC.

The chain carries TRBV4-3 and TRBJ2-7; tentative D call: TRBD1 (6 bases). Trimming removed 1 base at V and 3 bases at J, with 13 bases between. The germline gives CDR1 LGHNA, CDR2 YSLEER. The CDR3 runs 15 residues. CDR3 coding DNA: TGCGCCAGCAGCCAAGGGCCTACAGGGAACTACGAGCAGTACTTC. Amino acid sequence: CASSQGPTGNYEQYF.

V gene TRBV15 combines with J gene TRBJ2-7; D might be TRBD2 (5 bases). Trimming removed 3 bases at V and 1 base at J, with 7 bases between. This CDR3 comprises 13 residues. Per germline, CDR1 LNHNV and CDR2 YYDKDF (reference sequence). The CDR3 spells CATSSGESYEQYF. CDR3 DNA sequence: TGTGCCACCAGCAGCGGGGAATCCTACGAGCAGTACTTC.

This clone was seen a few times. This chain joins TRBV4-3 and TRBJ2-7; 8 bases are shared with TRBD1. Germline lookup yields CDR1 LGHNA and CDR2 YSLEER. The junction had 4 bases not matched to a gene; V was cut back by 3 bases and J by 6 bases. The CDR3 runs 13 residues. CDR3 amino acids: CASSQTGASEQYF. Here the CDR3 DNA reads TGCGCCAGCAGCCAGACAGGGGCGAGCGAGCAGTACTTC.

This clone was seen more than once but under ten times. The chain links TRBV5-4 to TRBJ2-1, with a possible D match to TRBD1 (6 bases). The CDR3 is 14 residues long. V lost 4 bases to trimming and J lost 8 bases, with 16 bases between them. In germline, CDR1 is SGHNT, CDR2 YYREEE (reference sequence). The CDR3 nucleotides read TGTGCCAGCAGCAAAACGGACAGACCACATGAGCAGTTCTTC. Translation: CASSKTDRPHEQFF.

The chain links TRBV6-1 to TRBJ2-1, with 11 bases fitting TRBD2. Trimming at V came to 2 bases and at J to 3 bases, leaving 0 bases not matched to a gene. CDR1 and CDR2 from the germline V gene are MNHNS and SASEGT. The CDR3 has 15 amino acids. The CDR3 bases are TGTGCCAGCAGTGAACTAGCGGGGGGCTACAATGAGCAGTTCTTC. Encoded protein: CASSELAGGYNEQFF.